The 9 T cell receptor beta chains below all came from one sample that was sequenced in a study of T cell repertoires in cytomegalovirus infection. One entry per CDR3 protein results from TCRdb running MiXCR on the reads. The sample carries 97,000 or so distinct CDR3 sequences, 16% recorded once. The sequencing sample was made of PBMCs. The receptors here all came from a human donor in good health (CMV status not recorded). Some clones in this sample may be carry-over from other donors' samples.

This clonotype has a handful of counts. The chain carries TRBV7-9 and TRBJ1-2; D might be TRBD1 (6 bases). Trimming took off 2 bases at V and 5 bases at J, with 15 bases between the two ends. Per germline, CDR1 SEHNR and CDR2 FQNEAQ (reference sequence). This CDR3 has 15 residues. The CDR3 DNA is TGTGCCAGCAGCTTAAGTGGGGGCGAAGTTTATGGCTACACCTTC. It yields the protein CASSLSGGEVYGYTF.

V gene TRBV9 combines with J gene TRBJ2-5; no clear D gene. Trimming pared 1 base from V and 1 base from J, leaving 5 bases between. CDR3 length: 13 residues. Germline V lookup: CDR1 SGDLS, CDR2 YYNGEE. CDR3: CASSVYGQETQYF. The CDR3 nucleotides read TGTGCCAGCAGCGTATACGGCCAAGAGACCCAGTACTTC.

This rearrangement joins TRBV12-5 to TRBJ2-2; D may be TRBD1 (5 bases). Germline V gives CDR1 LGHNT, CDR2 FRNRAP. The CDR3 has 14 residues. V was clipped by 6 bases and J by 5 bases, with 13 bases between them. CDR3: CASGSSQGTGELFF. The CDR3 DNA reads as TGTGCTAGTGGATCTTCCCAGGGTACCGGGGAGCTGTTTTTT.

This clonotype came up a few times. The CDR3 loop is CASTHSLLVAGANTGELFF. The CDR3 nucleotides are TGTGCCAGCACCCATTCCCTTTTGGTAGCGGGGGCGAACACCGGGGAGCTGTTTTTT. This chain connects TRBV28 to TRBJ2-2; TRBD2 agrees at 9 bases. Trimming cost V 7 bases and J 0 bases; bases outside gene matches: 15. This CDR3 is 19 amino acids long. Germline V lookup: CDR1 MDHEN, CDR2 SYDVKM.

This clonotype was recorded many times. The chain links TRBV7-2 to TRBJ1-5, with D perhaps TRBD1 (5 bases). This CDR3 comprises 15 residues. V shed 2 bases and J shed 2 bases, with 10 bases lying between them. CDR1 SGHTA and CDR2 FQGNSA come from the germline V gene. The CDR3 DNA is TGTGCCAGCAGCTTACAGGGAACGGGCAATCAGCCCCAGCATTTT. Its translation: CASSLQGTGNQPQHF.

V gene TRBV28 combines with J gene TRBJ2-7; a possible D gene is TRBD1 (5 bases). Trimming left V 7 bases short and J 2 bases short, with 9 bases between. The CDR3 length is 12 residues. Looked up from germline, CDR1 is MDHEN and CDR2 is SYDVKM. This chain's CDR3 is CASTTGPYEQYF. The DNA of the CDR3 is TGTGCCAGCACAACAGGACCCTACGAGCAGTACTTC.

The CDR3: CASSFWTVNTEAFF. CDR3 in DNA: TGTGCCAGCAGCTTCTGGACGGTTAACACTGAAGCTTTCTTT. The chain is built from TRBV7-2 and TRBJ1-1; D uncertain. Germline V lookup: CDR1 SGHTA, CDR2 FQGNSA. The length of the CDR3 is 14 residues. V shed 3 bases and J shed 2 bases, with 10 bases lying between them.

This clonotype has at least ten counts. CDR3 nucleotides: TGTGCCAGCAGCTTGGTAGTAGGCCGGGACACAAGAACTGAAGCTTTCTTT. This sequence encodes CASSLVVGRDTRTEAFF. This rearrangement joins TRBV7-9 to TRBJ1-1, with TRBD1 as a possible D gene (6 bases). Trimming took off 3 bases at V and 5 bases at J, with 22 bases between the two ends. Germline values: CDR1 SEHNR, CDR2 FQNEAQ (reference sequence). The CDR3 is 17 residues long.

At least ten counts were recorded for this clonotype. The CDR3 loop is CASSQERDTFNTEAFF. The CDR3 DNA reads as TGTGCCAGCAGCCAAGAGAGGGACACTTTTAACACTGAAGCTTTCTTT. The rearrangement joins TRBV14 to TRBJ1-1; maybe TRBD1 (6 bases). CDR3 size: 16 residues. CDR1 and CDR2 from the germline V gene are SGHDN and FVKESK. V was cut by 0 bases and J by 2 bases, with 13 bases left in between.